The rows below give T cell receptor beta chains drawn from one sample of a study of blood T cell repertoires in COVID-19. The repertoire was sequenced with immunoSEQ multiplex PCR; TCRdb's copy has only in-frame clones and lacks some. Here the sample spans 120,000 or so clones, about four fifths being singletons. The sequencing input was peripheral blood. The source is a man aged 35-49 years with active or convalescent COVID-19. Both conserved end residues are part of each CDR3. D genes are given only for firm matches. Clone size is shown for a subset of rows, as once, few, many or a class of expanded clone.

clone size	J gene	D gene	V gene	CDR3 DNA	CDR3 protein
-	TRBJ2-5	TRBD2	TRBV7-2	TGTGCCAGCAGTGCCGGCGGGAGCGGGGAGACCCAGTACTTC	CASSAGGSGETQYF
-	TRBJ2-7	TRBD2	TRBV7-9	TGTGCCAGCAGCCACGGGACTAGCGGGACACCCCAGCATTTC	CASSHGTSGTPQHF
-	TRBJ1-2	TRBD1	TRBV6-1	TGTGCCAGCAGTGAGGGGACAGGGGGCGACGGCTACACCTTC	CASSEGTGGDGYTF
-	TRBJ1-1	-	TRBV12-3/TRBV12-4	TGTGCCAGCAGAGATACCCCGGGGTTGGCTTTCTTT	CASRDTPGLAFF
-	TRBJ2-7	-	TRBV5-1	TGCGCCAGCAGCTCTACGACAGCAGGGTACGAGCAGTACTTC	CASSSTTAGYEQYF
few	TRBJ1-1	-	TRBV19	TGTGCCAGTAGTATACAGGGGAACACTGAAGCTTTCTTT	CASSIQGNTEAFF
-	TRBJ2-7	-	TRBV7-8	TGTGCCAGCAGCTTAGATCCGGTACCGTCTTACGAGCAGTACTTC	CASSLDPVPSYEQYF
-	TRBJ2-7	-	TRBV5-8	TGTGCCAGCAGCTTGGACAGGACTACCTACGAGCAGTACTTC	CASSLDRTTYEQYF
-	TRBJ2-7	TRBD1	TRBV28	TGTGCCAGCAGCCTGACCGGGACAGGATCCTACGAGCAGTACTTC	CASSLTGTGSYEQYF
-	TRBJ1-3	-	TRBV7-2	TGTGCCAGCAGCTCAGTCGCCGGGAAAGGAAACACCATATATTTT	CASSSVAGKGNTIYF
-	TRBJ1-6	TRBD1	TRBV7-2	TGTGCCAGCAGCTTAAGGGACAGGGGTAATTCACCCCTCCACTTT	CASSLRDRGNSPLHF
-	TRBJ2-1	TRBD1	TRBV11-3	TGTGCCAGCAGTCAACAGGGGGTAACGGACAATGAGCAGTTCTTC	CASSQQGVTDNEQFF
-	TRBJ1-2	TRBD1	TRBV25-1	TGTGCCAGCAGTTACAGGGGTCACGGCTACACCTTC	CASSYRGHGYTF
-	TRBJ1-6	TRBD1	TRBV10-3	TGTGCCATCAGGGGGACAGGGGGATCACCCCTCCACTTT	CAIRGTGGSPLHF
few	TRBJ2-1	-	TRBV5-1	TGCGCCAGCACCTCAGAGGGGGTCAGGTACAATGAGCAGTTCTTC	CASTSEGVRYNEQFF
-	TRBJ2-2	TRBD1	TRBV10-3	TGTGCCATTACTCCGGGACAGGGGAACACCGGGGAGCTGTTTTTT	CAITPGQGNTGELFF
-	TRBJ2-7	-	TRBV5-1	TGCGCCAGCGTATACCCCCACTTGAGAGCCTACGAGCAGTACTTC	CASVYPHLRAYEQYF
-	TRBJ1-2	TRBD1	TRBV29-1	TGCAGCGTTGAAGGGGAAGTCGGGACAGTGTACTATGGCTACACCTTC	CSVEGEVGTVYYGYTF
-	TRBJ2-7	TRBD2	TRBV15	TGTGCCACCAGCAGAGATCTACTAGCGGGGGGTTACGTGCAGTACTTC	CATSRDLLAGGYVQYF
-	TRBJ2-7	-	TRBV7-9	TGTGCCAGCAGCTTAATATTTTGGGCGGAGGCCTCCTACGAGCAGTACTTC	CASSLIFWAEASYEQYF
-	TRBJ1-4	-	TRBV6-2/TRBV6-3	TGTGCCAGCAGTTACGGACAGACAACTAATGAAAAACTGTTTTTT	CASSYGQTTNEKLFF
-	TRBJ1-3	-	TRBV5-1	TGCGCCAGCAGAAAACGACTAGACTCTGGAAACACCATATATTTT	CASRKRLDSGNTIYF
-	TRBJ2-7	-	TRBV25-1	TGTGCCAGCAGTGCCTCCGGGGGGCTTTTTCACGAGCAGTACTTC	CASSASGGLFHEQYF
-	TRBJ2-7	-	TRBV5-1	TGCGCCAGCAGCTTAACAGGACAGCGTCTCTACGAGCAGTACTTC	CASSLTGQRLYEQYF